A single sample gave rise to the 5 T cell receptor beta chains below, sequenced in a study of blood T cell repertoires in COVID-19. Profiling relied on immunoSEQ multiplex PCR, and the TCRdb table lists in-frame clones only, not all of them. Here the sample spans a few hundred thousand clones, approximately 80% being singletons. The sample consisted of peripheral blood. The receptors derive from a man aged 50 or older with active or convalescent COVID-19.

The chain uses TRBV18 and TRBJ1-2, with 9 positions matching TRBD1. V gave up 3 bases and J gave up 8 bases; unmatched junction bases: 10. The germline V gene encodes CDR1 KGHSH and CDR2 LQKENI. This CDR3 spans 15 amino acids. The DNA for the CDR3 is TGTGCCAGCTCACCTCCCCGGACAGGGGTGGAAGGCTACACCTTC. Translation: CASSPPRTGVEGYTF.

In DNA, the CDR3 is TGTGCCACCAGTGATAGCGGGGGGGCAGGAAATGAGCAGTTCTTC. Its translation is CATSDSGGAGNEQFF. The chain is built from TRBV24-1 and TRBJ2-1; TRBD2 agrees at 10 bases. CDR1 is KGHDR, CDR2 SFDVKD, per germline. This CDR3 contains 15 residues. With 3 bases clipped from V and 7 bases from J, the junction kept 5 bases outside the gene matches.

The chain couples TRBV18 to TRBJ1-6, with TRBD1 matching over 9 bases. V was pared by 0 bases and J by 10 bases, with 7 bases of the junction left unmatched. CDR3 length equals 16 residues. Germline CDR1 is KGHSH and CDR2 is LQKENI. CDR3 DNA: TGTGCCAGCTCACCACCGATTGGACAGGGGTTCTCACCCCTCCACTTT. Translation gives CASSPPIGQGFSPLHF.

The rearrangement uses TRBV7-2 and TRBJ2-3; TRBD2 agrees at 10 bases. Germline CDR1 and CDR2: SGHTA and FQGNSA. The CDR3 is 12 residues long. The trim removed 3 bases at V and 11 bases at J, leaving 2 bases unmatched. For the CDR3, the DNA is TGTGCCAGCAGCTTTCTAGCGGGAGAGCAGTATTTT. Protein sequence: CASSFLAGEQYF.

The CDR3 DNA follows: TGTGCCAGCAGCCGAAGACAGGGCCGATTAGAGCAGTACGTC. It specifies CASSRRQGRLEQYV. This chain links TRBV5-5 with TRBJ2-7; 7 bases line up with TRBD1. Germline CDR1 is SGHKS and CDR2 is YYEKEE (reference sequence). The CDR3 consists of 14 residues. V was pared by 4 bases and J by 7 bases, with 11 bases of the junction left unmatched.